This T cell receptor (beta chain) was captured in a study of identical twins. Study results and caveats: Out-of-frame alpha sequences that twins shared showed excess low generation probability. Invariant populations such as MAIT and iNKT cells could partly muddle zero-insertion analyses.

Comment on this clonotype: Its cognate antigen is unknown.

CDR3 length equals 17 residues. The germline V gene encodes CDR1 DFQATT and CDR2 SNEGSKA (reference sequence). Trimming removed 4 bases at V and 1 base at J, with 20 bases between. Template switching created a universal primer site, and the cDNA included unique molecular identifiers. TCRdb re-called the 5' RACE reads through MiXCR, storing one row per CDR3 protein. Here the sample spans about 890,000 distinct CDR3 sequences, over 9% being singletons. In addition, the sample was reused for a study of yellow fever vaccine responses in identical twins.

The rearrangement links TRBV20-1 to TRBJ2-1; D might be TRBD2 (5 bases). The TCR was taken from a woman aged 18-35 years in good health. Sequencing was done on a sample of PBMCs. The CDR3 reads CSATDGGGGGSYNEQFF. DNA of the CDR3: TGCAGTGCTACGGACGGAGGAGGAGGAGGATCCTACAATGAGCAGTTCTTC.